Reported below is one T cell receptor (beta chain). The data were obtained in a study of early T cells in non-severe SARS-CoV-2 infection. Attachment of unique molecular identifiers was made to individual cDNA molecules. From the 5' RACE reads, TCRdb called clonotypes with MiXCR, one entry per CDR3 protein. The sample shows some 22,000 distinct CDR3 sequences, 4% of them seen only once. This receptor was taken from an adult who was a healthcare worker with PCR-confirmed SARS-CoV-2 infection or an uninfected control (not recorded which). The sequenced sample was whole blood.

The CDR3: CASSKTGDGSYEQYF. Here the CDR3 DNA reads TGCGCCAGCAGTAAAACAGGGGACGGCTCCTACGAGCAGTACTTC. The chain uses TRBV5-1 and TRBJ2-7; 7 bases are shared with TRBD1. Germline CDR1 SGHRS, CDR2 YFSETQ. The junction had 8 bases not matched to a gene; V was cut back by 5 bases and J by 0 bases. The CDR3 is made up of 15 amino acids.